This paragraph reports one T cell receptor (beta chain). Antigen unknown. Germline V gene lookup returns CDR1 SGHDT and CDR2 YYEEEE. The germline V and J ends were trimmed by 0 bases and 5 bases, with 13 bases remaining between them. The CDR3 is 15 amino acids. Assay used: immunoSEQ multiplex PCR; TCRdb lists only in-frame clones, some missing. Of approximately 40,000 clones listed, around 72% are singletons. These data come from a study of memory CD4+ T cells and cytomegalovirus serostatus. About the research overall: This sample comes from healthy Belgian adults, 9 CMV seropositive, approximately 23 seronegative. Study outcomes and limitations: CD4+ memory repertoires contained about two fifths of the roughly 150 reported CMV TCRbeta sequences.

The sort gate was single viable CD3+CD4+CD8-CD45RO+ cells for memory CD4+ T cells. The material sequenced was memory CD4+ T cells from blood. J is TRBJ2-3 and V is TRBV5-6, with a weak D call TRBD1 (5 bases). The TCR was taken from an adult in good health and CMV-seronegative. CDR3 sequence: CASSLEAGPIDTQYF. The CDR3 bases are TGTGCCAGCAGCTTGGAGGCAGGGCCGATAGATACGCAGTATTTT.